Sequencing of this TCR beta chain was carried out in a study of blood T cell repertoires in COVID-19. Across the whole study: PBMCs, B-cell-depleted T cells, or T cells provided the cDNA or gDNA that made up the material.

Methods used by the authors: Counts of nucleated cells, estimated from reference gene primer amplification, were obtained. This table comes from immunoSEQ multiplex PCR, and its TCRdb copy is limited to in-frame clones, with some not included. V and J calls plus clone size are reproduced from that table; the DNA served to infer D and trimming. The sample consists of some 320,000 clones, roughly 85% of them appearing once. The CDR3 is 17 residues long. Germline lookup yields CDR1 MRHNA and CDR2 SNTAGT. Trimming at V came to 1 base and at J to 7 bases, leaving 9 bases not matched to a gene. Participant-given clinical history determined each cohort assignment. A PCR-confirmed or clinician-diagnosed COVID-19 case had contacted exposed participants within 2 weeks of entry. This clone was detected a few times.

The sequence was collected from a woman in her thirties who had been exposed to COVID-19. The gene calls are TRBV6-4 and TRBJ2-2; 10 bases match TRBD2. The sequenced sample consisted of PBMCs or T cells enriched from blood (not recorded which). For the CDR3, the DNA is TGTGCCAGCAGTGACTTCAAGCGGGAGGGCCATTACGGGGAGCTGTTTTTT. Its protein is CASSDFKREGHYGELFF.